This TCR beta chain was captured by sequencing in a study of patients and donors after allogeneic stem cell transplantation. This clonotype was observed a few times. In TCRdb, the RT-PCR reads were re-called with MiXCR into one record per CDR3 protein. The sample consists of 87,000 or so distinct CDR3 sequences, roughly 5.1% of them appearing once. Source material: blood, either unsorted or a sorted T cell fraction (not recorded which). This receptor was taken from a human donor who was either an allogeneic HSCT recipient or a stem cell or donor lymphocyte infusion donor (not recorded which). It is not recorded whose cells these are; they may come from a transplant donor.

CDR3: CASSYSTSGSGLEQYF. As DNA, the CDR3 is TGTGCCAGCAGTTACTCCACTAGCGGGAGTGGCCTCGAGCAGTACTTC. The V and J genes are TRBV6-5 and TRBJ2-7, with 11 bases identical to TRBD2. Germline assignment: CDR1 MNHEY and CDR2 SVGAGI. V lost 0 bases and J lost 6; bases outside the gene matches: 7. The CDR3 extends over 16 amino acids.